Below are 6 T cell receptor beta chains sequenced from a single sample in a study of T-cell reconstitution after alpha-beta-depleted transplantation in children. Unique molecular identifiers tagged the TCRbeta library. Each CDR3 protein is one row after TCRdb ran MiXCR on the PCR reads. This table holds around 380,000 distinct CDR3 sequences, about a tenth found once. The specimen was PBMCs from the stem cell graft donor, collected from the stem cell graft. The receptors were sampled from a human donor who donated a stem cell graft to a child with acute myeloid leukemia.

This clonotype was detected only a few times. The CDR3: CASGANTEAFF. In DNA, the CDR3 is TGTGCCAGCGGGGCGAACACTGAAGCTTTCTTT. The gene calls are TRBV6-2 or TRBV6-3 and TRBJ1-1; TRBD1 is a possible D gene (5 bases). Trimming cost V 8 bases and J 1 base, with 5 bases left between them. Germline V gene data show CDR1 as MNHEY and CDR2 as SVGEGT. The CDR3 loop spans 11 amino acids.

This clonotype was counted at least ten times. CDR3 loop: CASSLVPGTGDDEQFF. DNA for the CDR3: TGTGCCAGCAGTTTAGTCCCCGGGACAGGGGATGATGAGCAGTTCTTC. V usage is TRBV12-3 or TRBV12-4 and J usage is TRBJ2-1; TRBD1 aligns across 10 bases. The CDR3 covers 16 residues. V trimming: 1 base; J trimming: 8 bases; junction bases outside the gene matches: 8.

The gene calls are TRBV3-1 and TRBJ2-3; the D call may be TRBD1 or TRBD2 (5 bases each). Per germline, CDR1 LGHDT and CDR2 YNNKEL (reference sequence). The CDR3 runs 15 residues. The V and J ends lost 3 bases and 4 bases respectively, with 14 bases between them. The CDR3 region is CASSHSWGTSDTQYF. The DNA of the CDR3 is TGTGCCAGCAGCCACTCCTGGGGGACGTCAGATACGCAGTATTTT.

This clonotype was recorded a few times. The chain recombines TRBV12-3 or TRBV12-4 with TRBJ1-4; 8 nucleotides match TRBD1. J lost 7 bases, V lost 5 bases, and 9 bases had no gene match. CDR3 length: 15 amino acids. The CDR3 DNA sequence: TGTGCCAGCAGTCCCGGACAGGGAGAGAGTGAAAAACTGTTTTTT. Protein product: CASSPGQGESEKLFF.

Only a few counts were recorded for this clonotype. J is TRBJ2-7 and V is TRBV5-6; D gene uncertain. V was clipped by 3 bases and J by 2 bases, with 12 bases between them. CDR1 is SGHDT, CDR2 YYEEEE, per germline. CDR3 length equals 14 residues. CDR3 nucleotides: TGTGCCAGCAGCTCCCCGACCGAGACCTACGAGCAGTACGTC. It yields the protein CASSSPTETYEQYV.

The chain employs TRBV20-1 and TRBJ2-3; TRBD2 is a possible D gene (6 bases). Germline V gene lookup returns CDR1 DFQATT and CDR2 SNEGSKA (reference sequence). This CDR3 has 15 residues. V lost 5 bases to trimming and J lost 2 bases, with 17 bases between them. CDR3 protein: CSAWTTEQATDTQYF. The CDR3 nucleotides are TGCAGTGCTTGGACTACGGAGCAAGCCACAGATACGCAGTATTTT.